The 2 T cell receptor beta chains given below trace back to one sample, sequenced in a study of human T cells and chemical hapten exposure. Time point defined: patch test 3, about 24 weeks after DPC sensitization. The treatment here: therapeutic diphenylcyclopropenone sensitization with weekly scalp DPC. Extraction of total RNA was performed on unfractionated whole blood. TCRdb reprocessed the RACE reads via MiXCR and lists one record per CDR3 protein. The repertoire consists of fewer than 50,000 distinct CDR3 sequences, with over 7.5% occurring once and the leading ten covering over 20%. The sample consisted of whole blood, taken in connection with sensitization to the hapten diphenylcyclopropenone (DPC). The receptors shown here come from a man aged 45-65 years with alopecia areata. Some clones in this sample may be carry-over from other donors' samples.

This clonotype was seen repeatedly, ten times or more. CDR3 in DNA: TGTGCCATCAGTCCCTCCGGGGGTCAGGTCTACGAGCAGTACTTC. The encoded protein is CAISPSGGQVYEQYF. The chain uses TRBV10-3 and TRBJ2-7; tentatively, D is TRBD2 (6 bases). The CDR3 length is 15 residues. Deletions cut 5 bases from V and 3 bases from J, with 17 bases between. Germline loops: CDR1 ENHRY, CDR2 SYGVKD.

This clonotype appeared many times. The rearrangement links TRBV5-5 to TRBJ2-2; no reliable D call. Germline assignment: CDR1 SGHKS and CDR2 YYEKEE (reference sequence). V lost 1 base and J lost 6, with 4 bases in between. This CDR3 is 12 amino acids long. The CDR3 here is CASSLFPGELFF. The CDR3 DNA is TGTGCCAGCAGCTTGTTTCCCGGGGAGCTGTTTTTT.